This T cell receptor beta chain was retrieved from a study of OX40 agonist ivuxolimab in advanced cancers. Regarding the study in general: The costimulatory receptor OX40 (CD134) was targeted by ivuxolimab, a fully human IgG2 agonistic monoclonal antibody. The paper describes the monotherapy dose-escalation part (N of about 50 patients) of the phase I trial of ivuxolimab. Of the roughly 51 patients in dose escalation, about 20 had hepatocellular carcinoma, roughly 15 had melanoma, 9 had renal cell carcinoma and 9 had head and neck cancer. Partial responses occurred in three dose-escalation patients: two with cutaneous melanoma and one with hepatocellular carcinoma. Intravenous ivuxolimab was administered to patients every 2 weeks at six dose levels: 0.01, 0.1, 0.3, 1.5, 3 and 10 mg/kg. Peripheral TCRbeta sequencing aimed to test whether ivuxolimab altered TCR sequence diversity and caused clonal T-cell expansion. In the dose-escalation cohort, around four fifths of patients were male, and the mean age was around 60 years, with a range of roughly 23 to 85. Prior anti-PD-1, anti-PD-L1 or anti-CTLA-4 therapy was permitted, and 35% to 40% of dose-escalation patients had received checkpoint inhibitors.

The trial excluded patients who had a history of autoimmune disease or were on systemic immunosuppression. Peripheral blood for TCR sequencing was collected from all dose cohorts at baseline, on cycle 4 day 1, and on cycle 7 day 1. The samples were drawn from a first-in-human, open-label, multicenter phase I dose-escalation trial of ivuxolimab. The trial enrolled adults with locally advanced or metastatic head and neck squamous cell, hepatocellular, melanoma or renal cell carcinoma. Before TCR sequencing, CD4+ T cells and CD8+ T cells from peripheral blood were sorted into separate populations. Broad study findings and their caveats: On average, CD8+ T cells showed more expanded clones than CD4+ T cells after ivuxolimab. Low levels of normalized T-cell clonal expansion were also seen in some nonresponding patients. Antigen specificity was not determined for the clonally expanded peripheral T cells. At doses of 0.1 to 3.0 mg/kg, clonal expansion of both CD4+ and CD8+ T cells in blood was seen between baseline and week 6. Partial responders in the 0.1-3.0 mg/kg groups had among the lowest normalized peripheral clonal expansion, especially among CD8+ T cells.

As for this clone: Which antigen it targets is not known. Base qualities are not recorded, but no much larger clone differs from it by a single base.

Genomic DNA was isolated from the sorted cells so that the TCRbeta CDR3 region could be sequenced. TCRbeta CDR3 regions were sequenced using the immunoSEQ Assay. Held by TCRdb, this immuneACCESS table contains in-frame sequences only and omits some clones. Under half of the omission traces to an unresolved V gene where checked; the cause of the rest is unknown. A total of tens of thousands of clones appear in this sample, about 83% of them only once. About 14% of the sample is in the top ten clones. Inclusive of the bounding cysteine and phenylalanine, the CDR3 is 18 residues long. Just the 54-base CDR3 DNA is kept, in frame starting at base 1. The germline V gene encodes CDR1 SGHTA and CDR2 FQGNSA. Germline trimming amounts to 1 base on V and 7 bases on J, with 12 as the count of junction bases outside the gene matches.

The sample consisted of CD4+ or CD8+ T cells sorted from blood, taken in a trial of the OX40 agonist ivuxolimab. The chain is encoded by TRBV7-2 joined to TRBJ2-2; 10 bases in the middle match TRBD2. This sequence originates from an adult with an advanced solid tumor such as melanoma, head and neck, liver or kidney cancer. The CDR3 protein is CASSLEASGSAFNGELFF. The nucleotides read TGTGCCAGCAGCTTAGAGGCTAGCGGGAGTGCGTTTAACGGGGAGCTGTTTTTT.